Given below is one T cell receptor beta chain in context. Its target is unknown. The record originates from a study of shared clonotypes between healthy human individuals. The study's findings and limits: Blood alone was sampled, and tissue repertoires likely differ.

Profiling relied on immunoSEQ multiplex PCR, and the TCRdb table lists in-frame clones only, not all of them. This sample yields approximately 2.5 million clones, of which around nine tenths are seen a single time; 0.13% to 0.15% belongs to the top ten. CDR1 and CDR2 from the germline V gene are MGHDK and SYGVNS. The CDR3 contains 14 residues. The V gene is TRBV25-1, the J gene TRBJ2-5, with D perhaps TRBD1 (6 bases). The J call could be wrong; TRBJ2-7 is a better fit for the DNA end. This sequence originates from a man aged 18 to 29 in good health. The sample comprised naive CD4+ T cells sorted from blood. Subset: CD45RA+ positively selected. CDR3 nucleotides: TGTGCCAGCAGTGAATCAAAAGGGGGTGGCGAGCAGTACTTC. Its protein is CASSESKGGGEQYF.